These T cell receptor beta chains were read from a single sample in a study of Graves' ophthalmopathy and Graves' hyperthyroidism. TCRdb itself ran the multiplex PCR reads through MiXCR, one entry per CDR3 protein. This sample carries about 1.1 million distinct CDR3 sequences, about 36% of them seen once, and the ten largest clones take over 8.5%. The sequenced material came from peripheral blood or thyroid tissue (not recorded which). The source is an adult man with Graves' hyperthyroidism. CDR3s include the opening cysteine and the closing phenylalanine or tryptophan. Each record gives: CDR3 length, V gene, D gene, J gene, clone size, CDR3 DNA, CDR3 protein. D genes are given only for firm matches. Clone size appears in some rows only: once, few, many, or a class for an expanded clone.

>15|TRBV3-1|.|TRBJ1-2|.
TGTGCCAGCAGCCAAGGACAGGTACCTAACTATGGCTACACCTTC
CASSQGQVPNYGYTF
>14|TRBV7-9|.|TRBJ1-1|many
TGTGCCAGCAGCCCCTGGGGGGGGGGCAATGAAGCTTTCTTT
CASSPWGGGNEAFF
>14|TRBV20-1|.|TRBJ2-5|many
TGCAGTGCCGCCCATCAGAGCAGCCAAGAGACCCAGTACTTC
CSAAHQSSQETQYF
>11|TRBV7-9|.|TRBJ1-2|many
TGTGCCAGCAGCTTTGGGGCAGGCTTATCCTTC
CASSFGAGLSF
>14|TRBV20-1|.|TRBJ2-7|many
TGCAGTGCCCCTCCATCAGCGGAGGCCTACGAGCAGTACTTC
CSAPPSAEAYEQYF
>13|TRBV4-1|.|TRBJ2-7|.
TGCGCCAGCAGCCATGACTTTGCCTACGAGCAGTACTTC
CASSHDFAYEQYF
>16|TRBV4-3|TRBD1|TRBJ2-5|.
TGCGCCAGCAGTAGAACAGGGACAGGGGACTCGGAGACCCAGTACTTC
CASSRTGTGDSETQYF
>14|TRBV4-1|.|TRBJ1-1|few
TGCGCCAGCAGCCAACTTGGGTGGAACACTGAAGCTTTCTTT
CASSQLGWNTEAFF
>13|TRBV20-1|.|TRBJ2-7|many
TGCAGTGCTAGAGTGGGCAGGGGCTACGAGCAGTACTTC
CSARVGRGYEQYF
>14|TRBV28|.|TRBJ1-4|few
TGTGCCAGCAGCCGGTTTATAACTAATGAAAAACTGTTTTTT
CASSRFITNEKLFF
>15|TRBV12-3/TRBV12-4|.|TRBJ1-1|many
TGTGCCAGCAGTGACAGAGGACGGTGGGTCACTGAAGCTTTCTTT
CASSDRGRWVTEAFF
>17|TRBV11-2|.|TRBJ1-3|.
TGTGCCAGCAGCTTACTTCTCTCAACAGCATCTGGAAACACCATATATTTT
CASSLLLSTASGNTIYF
>12|TRBV7-9|TRBD1|TRBJ2-5|many
TGTGCCAGCAGCACAACAGGGGCGGCGCAGTACTTC
CASSTTGAAQYF
>15|TRBV10-1|TRBD1|TRBJ1-1|many
TGCGCCAGCAGCGAGGAGGGACAGGGGAACACTGAAGCTTTCTTT
CASSEEGQGNTEAFF
>14|TRBV18|.|TRBJ2-7|few
TGTGCCAGCTCACCACCCTCCTATACCTACGAGCAGTACTTC
CASSPPSYTYEQYF
>14|TRBV20-1|.|TRBJ2-2|.
TGCAGTGCTACCCCATGGGGGGACACCGGGGAGCTGTTTTTT
CSATPWGDTGELFF
>11|TRBV29-1|.|TRBJ1-3|.
TGCAGCGGGGCTGAACGAAACACCATATATTTT
CSGAERNTIYF
>13|TRBV5-4|.|TRBJ2-5|many
TGTGCCAGCAGTCCGGTATCGCGAGAGACCCAGTACTTC
CASSPVSRETQYF
>15|TRBV14|TRBD2|TRBJ2-5|many
TGTGCCAGCAGCCCGGGACTAGCGTGGGAAGAGACCCAGTACTTC
CASSPGLAWEETQYF
>20|TRBV2|.|TRBJ1-4|once
TGTGCCAGCACCCTTGGACTACCGGGGGGGACTGAAGCAGAAAGGGAAAAACTGTTTTTT
CASTLGLPGGTEAEREKLFF
>16|TRBV10-3|TRBD1|TRBJ2-2|.
TGTGCCATCAGTGATGCAGGGGGTTCTTACACCGGGGAGCTGTTTTTT
CAISDAGGSYTGELFF
>18|TRBV29-1|TRBD1|TRBJ1-5|few
TGCAGCGTTTTAACAGGGGAGAAAGGGCTAGAGAGCAATCAGCCCCAGCATTTT
CSVLTGEKGLESNQPQHF
>11|TRBV2|.|TRBJ1-6|.
TGTGCCAGCAAGGCACCATCACCCCTCCACTTT
CASKAPSPLHF
>13|TRBV29-1|.|TRBJ1-2|few
TGCAGCGTTGATCCAGGGACCCACTATGGCTACACCTTC
CSVDPGTHYGYTF
>14|TRBV19|.|TRBJ2-7|many
TGTGCCAGTAACCCGACCGGGGGCCCCTACGAGCAGTACTTC
CASNPTGGPYEQYF
>14|TRBV7-2|.|TRBJ1-2|few
TGTGCCAGCAGCCCCAACTCAGGGGAATTGGGCTACACCTTC
CASSPNSGELGYTF
>16|TRBV5-1|TRBD1|TRBJ2-5|.
TGCGCCAGCAGCTTGGGCGGGACAGGGTTCCAAGAGACCCAGTACTTC
CASSLGGTGFQETQYF
>15|TRBV9|.|TRBJ1-2|many
TGTGCCAGCACCCCGTGGGACACCCAAAGTCATGGCTACACCTTC
CASTPWDTQSHGYTF
>16|TRBV20-1|TRBD2|TRBJ2-7|many
TGCAGTGCTAGCGGTCTAGCGGGAAGGTTGGGCTACGAGCAGTACTTC
CSASGLAGRLGYEQYF
>11|TRBV11-2|.|TRBJ2-5|many
TGTGCCAGCATTAACCAAGAGACCCAGTACTTC
CASINQETQYF
>15|TRBV7-2|.|TRBJ2-7|many
TGTGCCAGCAGCCCAAGGGCAGGGAGCTCCTACGAGCAGTACTTC
CASSPRAGSSYEQYF
>15|TRBV29-1|.|TRBJ1-1|many
TGCAGCGTTGACCCCGGGCAGGGACTAGTCACTGAAGCTTTCTTT
CSVDPGQGLVTEAFF
>14|TRBV11-2|.|TRBJ2-4|.
TGTGCCAGCACCCCCCGGCTAGCCGGCGAGGAGCAGTACTTC
CASTPRLAGEEQYF
>15|TRBV29-1|TRBD1|TRBJ1-1|.
TGCAGCGTGAGGACCAGGGGACAGGGGACCACTGAAGCTTTCTTT
CSVRTRGQGTTEAFF
>14|TRBV29-1|.|TRBJ2-5|.
TGCAGCGTTGAAGTTGGGGGACCCCAAGAGACCCAGTACTTC
CSVEVGGPQETQYF
>15|TRBV7-6|TRBD2|TRBJ2-7|many
TGTGCCAGCAGCCCCGGGGAGGGGCATGTCAACGAGCAGTACTTC
CASSPGEGHVNEQYF
>13|TRBV29-1|.|TRBJ1-3|.
TGCAGCGTTGAAGATCGGCCCGGAAACACCATATATTTT
CSVEDRPGNTIYF
>15|TRBV4-3|.|TRBJ2-2|.
TGCGCCAGCAAACTCGCACAGCTGAACACCGGGGAGCTGTTTTTT
CASKLAQLNTGELFF
>17|TRBV10-3|.|TRBJ2-3|few
TGTGCCACGTTGGGTGGTTCCTACCGGGGGAGCACAGATACGCAGTATTTT
CATLGGSYRGSTDTQYF
>16|TRBV20-1|TRBD2|TRBJ2-2|.
TGCAGTGCTAGAGATCGTGGGCGGGGGGGCCCCGGGGAGCTGTTTTTT
CSARDRGRGGPGELFF
>17|TRBV25-1|.|TRBJ2-7|few
TGTGCCACCAGTCCCTCCCCGGGGGCAGGGGGTAACTACGAGCAGTACTTC
CATSPSPGAGGNYEQYF
>14|TRBV7-2|.|TRBJ2-2|.
TGTGCCAGCGCGGGACTCATAAACACCGGGGAGCTGTTTTTT
CASAGLINTGELFF
>13|TRBV5-1|.|TRBJ1-4|many
TGCGCCAGCAGCTTGAGGTCGGATGAAAAACTGTTTTTT
CASSLRSDEKLFF
>12|TRBV5-6|.|TRBJ2-5|many
TGTGCCAGCAGCTTGGGGGTTAGGACCCAGTACTTC
CASSLGVRTQYF
>16|TRBV6-5|TRBD1|TRBJ2-7|few
TGTGCCAGCAGTTACTTACGGTCAGGGGGTCCCTACGAGCAGTACTTC
CASSYLRSGGPYEQYF
>19|TRBV9|.|TRBJ1-6|many
TGTGCCAGCAGCGTAGATCCGGACGACATGAGAGGATATAATTCACCCCTCCACTTT
CASSVDPDDMRGYNSPLHF
>15|TRBV9|TRBD2|TRBJ2-7|.
TGTGCCAGCAGCGACCCCGGGACTAGAAACTACGAGCAGTACTTC
CASSDPGTRNYEQYF
>14|TRBV30|.|TRBJ1-5|.
TGTGCCTGGGGGAGGGGGGCTGGGGGTCAGCCCCAGCATTTT
CAWGRGAGGQPQHF
>14|TRBV2|TRBD1|TRBJ1-4|many
TGTGCCAGCAGTGAATTTTGGGGACAGAAGAAACTGTTTTTT
CASSEFWGQKKLFF
>14|TRBV25-1|.|TRBJ1-6|many
TGTGCCAGCAGTGGAGGACAGAGGAATTCACCCCTCCACTTT
CASSGGQRNSPLHF
>14|TRBV9|.|TRBJ2-7|many
TGTGCCAGCAGCGTATCCCCCCAATCCTACGAGCAGTACTTC
CASSVSPQSYEQYF
>12|TRBV11-2|.|TRBJ2-7|many
TGTGCCAGCAGCGAACTCAACTACGAGCAGTACTTC
CASSELNYEQYF
>10|TRBV20-1|.|TRBJ2-5|.
TGCAGTGCTATGAGGGAGACCCAGTACTTC
CSAMRETQYF